Below are 21 T cell receptor beta chains sequenced from a single sample in a study of PD-L1 blockade in urothelial cancer. Time point of the sample: pretreatment peripheral blood. This table comes from immunoSEQ multiplex PCR, and its TCRdb copy is limited to in-frame clones, with some not included. The sample lists about 50,000 clones, 75% seen once, with 4% in the top ten. Sequences were derived from PBMCs, sampled around atezolizumab (anti-PD-L1) treatment. The receptor source for this set is a man aged 70 or older with urothelial cancer.

This chain connects TRBV7-2 to TRBJ2-3; 7 bases map to TRBD2. Germline CDR1 SGHTA, CDR2 FQGNSA. Trimming cost V 3 bases and J 5 bases; bases outside gene matches: 8. The CDR3 covers 15 residues. The CDR3 here is CASSFQAGSRDTQYF. The CDR3 DNA is TGTGCCAGCAGCTTCCAAGCGGGATCCCGAGATACGCAGTATTTT. The variable domain in full, completed from reference TRBV7-2 and TRBJ2-3, reads GAGVSQSPSNKVTEKGKDVELRCDPISGHTALYWYRQSLGQGLEFLIYFQGNSAPDKSGLPSDRFSAERTGGSVSTLTIQRTQQEDSAVYLCASSFQAGSRDTQYFGPGTRLTVL.

This chain connects TRBV4-2 to TRBJ2-7; maybe TRBD1 (6 bases). V lost 1 base and J 3 bases, leaving 13 bases between the germline ends. Germline CDR1 and CDR2: LGHNA and YNFKEQ. The CDR3 spans 15 residues. As DNA, the CDR3 is TGTGCCAGCAGCCAAGTTGACAGGATAAACTACGAGCAGTACTTC. Amino acids: CASSQVDRINYEQYF.

The genes are TRBV5-1 and TRBJ2-3, with a possible D match to TRBD2 (5 bases). The CDR3 length is 16 residues. Trimming took off 1 base at V and 0 bases at J, with 12 bases between the two ends. Germline CDR1 reads SGHRS; CDR2 reads YFSETQ. The DNA for the CDR3 is TGCGCCAGCAGCTTGCAGCCAGGACTTAGCACAGATACGCAGTATTTT. Protein product: CASSLQPGLSTDTQYF.

J is TRBJ2-5 and V is TRBV29-1; 8 nucleotides align to TRBD1. V trimming: 6 bases; J trimming: 4 bases; junction bases outside the gene matches: 7. Germline loops: CDR1 SQVTM, CDR2 ANQGSEA. This CDR3 region has 13 residues. The CDR3: CSVGQGLGETQYF. CDR3 nucleotide sequence: TGCAGCGTCGGACAGGGATTAGGAGAGACCCAGTACTTC.

The rearrangement uses TRBV19 and TRBJ1-1, with unresolved D. The CDR3 consists of 13 residues. V lost 3 bases, J lost 1 base, and 6 bases lay in between. Looked up from germline, CDR1 is LNHDA and CDR2 is SQIVND (reference sequence). The CDR3 is CASSITRNTEAFF. CDR3 nucleotides: TGTGCCAGTAGTATCACAAGGAACACTGAAGCTTTCTTT.

This clone rates as medium-sized (0.01 to 0.1%). J is TRBJ1-5 and V is TRBV19, with D unresolved. Germline lookup yields CDR1 LNHDA and CDR2 SQIVND (reference sequence). Deletions cut 0 bases from V and 0 bases from J, with 12 bases between. The CDR3 is made up of 17 amino acids. The CDR3 nucleotides are TGTGCCAGTAGTATAGACGGCAGAGGGTATAGCAATCAGCCCCAGCATTTT. Protein: CASSIDGRGYSNQPQHF.

The rearrangement joins TRBV5-1 to TRBJ2-1; possibly TRBD2 for D (5 bases). The CDR3 is made up of 15 amino acids. CDR1 is SGHRS, CDR2 YFSETQ, per germline. V lost 1 base to trimming and J lost 6 bases, with 14 bases between them. CDR3 DNA sequence: TGCGCCAGCAGCTTGAGGTCCGGGATGGGCAATGAGCAGTTCTTC. The encoded protein is CASSLRSGMGNEQFF.

The V call is TRBV18, the J call TRBJ2-7; D unresolved. CDR3 size: 12 residues. Trimming took off 2 bases at V and 5 bases at J, with 7 bases between the two ends. The V gene's germline CDR1 is KGHSH and CDR2 LQKENI. The CDR3 coding sequence is TGTGCCAGCTCACCATCCGGAGACGAGCAGTACTTC. Translated: CASSPSGDEQYF.

The CDR3 sequence is CASSLWAGGYEQYF. The CDR3 nucleotides are TGTGCCAGCAGCTTATGGGCGGGGGGCTACGAGCAGTACTTC. The rearrangement uses TRBV7-8 and TRBJ2-7; 8 nucleotides align to TRBD2. V lost 2 bases and J lost 3; bases outside the gene matches: 3. Germline V gene sequence: CDR1 SGHVS, CDR2 FQNEAQ. This CDR3 is 14 amino acids long.

The V and J genes are TRBV29-1 and TRBJ1-2; D unclear. The CDR3 covers 12 residues. V was shortened by 4 bases and J by 4 bases, with 10 bases between the two germline ends. The germline V gene encodes CDR1 SQVTM and CDR2 ANQGSEA. CDR3 sequence (DNA): TGCAGCGTTGGAGGGTTGCCCTATGGCTACACCTTC. Translating it yields CSVGGLPYGYTF.

This chain uses TRBV7-2 with TRBJ2-1; no firm D call. The V gene's germline CDR1 is SGHTA and CDR2 FQGNSA. This CDR3 comprises 13 residues. The V end was cut by 1 base, the J end by 9 bases, with 10 bases between. Written as DNA, the CDR3 is TGTGCCAGCAGCTTAGAAAGCTGGAGTGAGCAGTTCTTC. Translating it yields CASSLESWSEQFF.

The J gene is TRBJ2-2, the V gene TRBV6-1, with TRBD1 identical over 8 bases. The length of the CDR3 is 15 residues. V was pared by 5 bases and J by 0 bases, with 2 bases of the junction left unmatched. The germline V gene has CDR1 MNHNS and CDR2 SASEGT. CDR3 nucleotide sequence: TGTGCCAGCAGTTTGGACAGGGCGAACACCGGGGAGCTGTTTTTT. Protein product: CASSLDRANTGELFF.

V and J are TRBV7-2 and TRBJ2-7, with 8 bases identical to TRBD1. This CDR3 contains 14 residues. Looked up from germline, CDR1 is SGHTA and CDR2 is FQGNSA. V dropped 4 bases and J dropped 6; count of bases not matched to a gene: 8. The CDR3 spells CASSSRTGRSEQYF. CDR3 in DNA: TGTGCCAGCAGCTCCCGGACAGGGCGTTCCGAGCAGTACTTC. Based on the CDR3 plus reference TRBV7-2 and TRBJ2-7, the full variable domain is GAGVSQSPSNKVTEKGKDVELRCDPISGHTALYWYRQSLGQGLEFLIYFQGNSAPDKSGLPSDRFSAERTGGSVSTLTIQRTQQEDSAVYLCASSSRTGRSEQYFGPGTRLTVT.

V is TRBV27 and J is TRBJ1-1, with D perhaps matching TRBD1 (5 bases). The CDR3 covers 15 residues. Germline V CDR1 and CDR2: MNHEY, SMNVEV (reference sequence). The ends were cut back, 5 bases at V and 0 bases at J, with 13 bases in the middle. The CDR3 DNA sequence: TGTGCCAGCAGTCCCCAGGGCTTAATGAACACTGAAGCTTTCTTT. Protein sequence: CASSPQGLMNTEAFF.

V and J are TRBV4-2 and TRBJ2-7, with 8 bases matching TRBD2. This CDR3 spans 14 amino acids. The germline V gene has CDR1 LGHNA and CDR2 YNFKEQ. The junction had 2 bases not matched to a gene; V was cut back by 1 base and J by 3 bases. The CDR3 sequence is CASSQVSGSYEQYF. The CDR3 DNA sequence: TGTGCCAGCAGCCAAGTGAGCGGGAGCTACGAGCAGTACTTC.

The chain is built from TRBV18 and TRBJ2-7, with 8 bases matching TRBD1. The CDR3 consists of 14 residues. The V gene's germline CDR1 is KGHSH and CDR2 LQKENI. The ends lost 0 bases at V and 2 bases at J; junction bases unmatched: 0. The CDR3 DNA sequence: TGTGCCAGCTCACCACCGGGACAGGCCTACGAGCAGTACTTC. Translated: CASSPPGQAYEQYF.

The rearrangement joins TRBV19 to TRBJ2-2; TRBD1 agrees at 11 bases. The germline CDR1 and CDR2 sequences are LNHDA and SQIVND (reference sequence). After removal of 1 base from V and 4 bases from J, the junction contained 8 bases not matched to a gene. This CDR3 is 18 amino acids long. CDR3 in amino acids: CASSIGTGGWLITGELFF. The DNA of the CDR3 is TGTGCCAGTAGTATAGGGACAGGGGGCTGGCTGATCACCGGGGAGCTGTTTTTT.

This clone appeared many times. The chain employs TRBV5-1 and TRBJ2-7, with D possibly being TRBD1 (6 bases). The V end was cut by 0 bases, the J end by 6 bases, with 16 bases between. Germline CDR1 SGHRS, CDR2 YFSETQ. The CDR3 consists of 15 residues. The CDR3 bases are TGCGCCAGCAGCTTGGAATTGGGACACCCCGGCGAGCAGTACTTC. Its translation: CASSLELGHPGEQYF.

The chain joins TRBV25-1 to TRBJ2-4; D not resolved. The CDR3 is 15 residues long. V lost 3 bases, J lost 3 bases, and 12 bases lay in between. Germline CDR1 is MGHDK and CDR2 is SYGVNS. Here the CDR3 DNA reads TGTGCCAGCAGTGATCCGAATTCCTACAAAAACATTCAGTACTTC. This encodes CASSDPNSYKNIQYF.

This clone was seen once. This sequence joins TRBV12-5 and TRBJ2-1; tentative D call: TRBD1 (6 bases). From germline, CDR1 is LGHNT and CDR2 FRNRAP. This CDR3 is 15 amino acids long. The V gene lost 5 bases and the J gene lost 5 bases, with 16 bases spanning the gap. The DNA of the CDR3 is TGTGCTAGTGGTGGGATCCAGGACAGAGACAATGAGCAGTTCTTC. It specifies CASGGIQDRDNEQFF.

This clone showed up just a few times. V usage is TRBV7-6 and J usage is TRBJ2-1; D is possibly TRBD1 (6 bases). This CDR3 comprises 16 residues. Trimming took off 5 bases at V and 3 bases at J, with 17 bases between the two ends. Germline CDR1 SGHVS, CDR2 FNYEAQ. Written as DNA, the CDR3 is TGTGCCAGCAGCCTGGGGGCCGGAGAAATCTACAATGAGCAGTTCTTC. Its translation is CASSLGAGEIYNEQFF.